Listed below are T cell receptor beta chains from one sample, sequenced in a study of shared clonotypes between healthy human individuals. TCRdb's copy holds only in-frame clones and misses some; the assay was immunoSEQ multiplex PCR. The top ten hold 0.36% of the sample, which has about 2.4 million clones, approximately 93% seen once. Sequenced sample: naive CD4+ T cells from PBMCs. The receptor source for this set is a man aged 18 to 30 in good health. Some clones in this sample may be carry-over from other donors' samples. Both conserved end residues are part of each CDR3. D genes are given only for firm matches. A clone size is listed for some rows: how often the clone was seen (once, few, many), or a class if it is expanded.

D gene	clone size	J gene	V gene	CDR3 DNA	CDR3 protein
TRBD1	-	TRBJ2-7	TRBV28	TGTGCCAGCAGTTTAGGGTGGGGACAGGGGCTCCACGAGCAGTACTTC	CASSLGWGQGLHEQYF
-	once	TRBJ2-3	TRBV27	TGTGCCAGCAGTTTATCGAGGGGGACTACGCAGTATTTT	CASSLSRGTTQYF
-	-	TRBJ1-1	TRBV6-5	TGTGCCAGCAGCCAAACTGAAGCTTTCTTT	CASSQTEAFF
TRBD1	-	TRBJ1-3	TRBV7-2	TGTGCCAGCAGCATAACGACAGGGAGCTCTGGAAACACCATATATTTT	CASSITTGSSGNTIYF
-	-	TRBJ1-5	TRBV21-1	TGTGCCAGCAGCCAAAAAAGACAGACGAACAATCAGCCCCAGCATTTT	CASSQKRQTNNQPQHF
TRBD2	-	TRBJ2-1	TRBV27	TGTGCCAGCAGTTCGGGGCCTAGCGGGAGGGCTCCTCACAATGAGCAGTTCTTC	CASSSGPSGRAPHNEQFF
-	once	TRBJ1-1	TRBV6-5	TGTGCCAGCAGGATGAACACTGAAGCTTTCTTT	CASRMNTEAFF
-	-	TRBJ2-5	TRBV5-1	TGCGCCAGCAGTTTAGGACCGAACCAAGAGACCCAGTACTTC	CASSLGPNQETQYF
TRBD1	-	TRBJ2-2	TRBV19	TGTGCCAGTAGTGTGACAGGGGGCATGGGGGAGCTGTTTTTT	CASSVTGGMGELFF
-	-	TRBJ1-1	TRBV7-3	TGTGCCAGCAGCTTAACGGTGAGGACTGAAGCTTTCTTT	CASSLTVRTEAFF
-	-	TRBJ1-3	TRBV9	TGTGCCAGCAGCGCCGGGACGGCTGATTGGGGAAACACCATATATTTT	CASSAGTADWGNTIYF
-	-	TRBJ2-7	TRBV6-1	TGTGCCAGCAGTGTTTCGGGATCGGGGCGATACGAGCAGTACTTC	CASSVSGSGRYEQYF
TRBD1	-	TRBJ2-7	TRBV29-1	TGCAGCGTGTTTCGTCAGGGGGTATACGAGCAGTACTTC	CSVFRQGVYEQYF